The 24 T cell receptor beta chains reported below all come from one sample, sequenced in a study of cytomegalovirus exposure and HLA in healthy donors. The study ran its PCR with 60 Vbeta and 13 Jbeta primers. Profiling relied on immunoSEQ multiplex PCR, and the TCRdb table lists in-frame clones only, not all of them. Its table lists 200,000 to 250,000 clones. Sequencing was carried out using PBMCs. Every receptor here comes from a woman aged 25 to 39 in good health and CMV-seropositive.

This chain joins TRBV11-3 and TRBJ2-1; TRBD2 matches 10 bases. The CDR3 runs to 14 residues. Germline CDR1 and CDR2: SGHNT and YENEEA. V dropped 5 bases and J dropped 6; count of bases not matched to a gene: 4. CDR3 amino acids: CASSPSGSPNEQFF. Written as DNA, the CDR3 is TGTGCCAGCAGCCCTAGCGGGAGCCCCAATGAGCAGTTCTTC.

The chain employs TRBV5-6 and TRBJ2-1; D is unresolved. CDR3 length: 14 amino acids. In germline, CDR1 is SGHDT, CDR2 YYEEEE. V lost 1 base to trimming and J lost 5 bases, with 10 bases between them. In nucleotides, the CDR3 is TGTGCCAGCAGCTTGCGGCGTAGCAACAATGAGCAGTTCTTC. This gives the protein CASSLRRSNNEQFF.

The rearrangement links TRBV11-2 to TRBJ2-7, with D maybe TRBD1 (6 bases). CDR3 size: 13 residues. Trimming pared 5 bases from V and 6 bases from J, leaving 14 bases between. The germline V gene has CDR1 SGHAT and CDR2 FQNNGV. The CDR3 here is CASSVFRGGEQYF. The DNA of the CDR3 is TGTGCCAGCAGCGTCTTCAGAGGGGGCGAGCAGTACTTC.

The CDR3 sequence is CASSEGLYTGELFF. CDR3 sequence (DNA): TGCGCCAGCAGTGAGGGACTTTACACCGGGGAGCTGTTTTTT. The gene calls are TRBV10-1 and TRBJ2-2, with D perhaps matching TRBD2 (5 bases). The CDR3 totals 14 residues. Germline V CDR1 and CDR2: WNHNN, SYGVQD (reference sequence). The germline V and J ends were trimmed by 2 bases and 3 bases, with 7 bases remaining between them.

The V call is TRBV5-1, the J call TRBJ2-7, with D hard to call. Germline CDR1 is SGHRS and CDR2 is YFSETQ. The CDR3 totals 13 residues. V lost 4 bases, J lost 3 bases, and 11 bases lay in between. The CDR3 DNA reads as TGCGCCAGCAGCAAGGCGGAAGTCTACGAGCAGTACTTC. It encodes CASSKAEVYEQYF.

The V gene is TRBV18, the J gene TRBJ1-3; TRBD1 aligns across 8 bases. J lost 4 bases, V lost 6 bases, and 5 bases had no gene match. Germline CDR1 and CDR2: KGHSH and LQKENI. The CDR3 is 14 amino acids. The CDR3 DNA sequence: TGTGCCAGCTCGACGGGACAGGAAGGAAACACCATATATTTT. Protein sequence: CASSTGQEGNTIYF.

The rearrangement uses TRBV5-6 and TRBJ2-2, with TRBD1 matching 8 bases. The V gene's germline CDR1 is SGHDT and CDR2 YYEEEE. Losses at the gene ends were 1 base for V and 6 bases for J; bases not matched to a gene: 5. The CDR3 covers 15 residues. The CDR3 sequence: CASSLPGGTAGELFF. Here the CDR3 DNA reads TGTGCCAGCAGCTTGCCAGGGGGCACGGCCGGGGAGCTGTTTTTT.

The chain recombines TRBV27 with TRBJ2-6; TRBD1 agrees at 7 bases. V lost 10 bases and J lost 2; bases outside the gene matches: 8. Germline V gene lookup returns CDR1 MNHEY and CDR2 SMNVEV (reference sequence). This CDR3 comprises 15 residues. CDR3 bases: TGTGCCACCGCGTTACAGGGGACTGGGGCCAACGTCCTGACTTTC. Translated: CATALQGTGANVLTF.

The CDR3 nucleotides read TGCGCCAGCAGCCAAAATCCCCTAGCGGGAGGCTCCGGGGAGCAGTTCTTC. Translating gives CASSQNPLAGGSGEQFF. V and J are TRBV4-3 and TRBJ2-1; TRBD2 aligns across 11 bases. V dropped 2 bases and J dropped 10; count of bases not matched to a gene: 13. This CDR3 spans 17 amino acids. Germline V gene data show CDR1 as LGHNA and CDR2 as YSLEER.

The genes are TRBV18 and TRBJ1-1; D might be TRBD1 (6 bases). The germline V gene has CDR1 KGHSH and CDR2 LQKENI. Trimming took 2 bases from V and 4 from J, leaving 14 bases between them. This CDR3 has 15 residues. The CDR3 DNA sequence: TGTGCCAGCTCACCAGTCCGGGGGGGCAGCACTGAAGCTTTCTTT. Encoded protein: CASSPVRGGSTEAFF.

The rearrangement joins TRBV19 to TRBJ1-5, with 8 bases identical to TRBD1. The CDR3 is 17 amino acids. CDR1 LNHDA and CDR2 SQIVND come from the germline V gene (reference sequence). Trimming at V came to 0 bases and at J to 7 bases, leaving 11 bases not matched to a gene. The CDR3 is CASSIDPAGGRGQPQHF. In DNA form, the CDR3 reads TGTGCCAGTAGTATAGATCCCGCAGGGGGCAGGGGACAGCCCCAGCATTTT.

The chain uses TRBV27 and TRBJ1-5; D possibly corresponds to TRBD1 (5 bases). V was pared by 5 bases and J by 8 bases, with 28 bases between. Germline CDR1 MNHEY, CDR2 SMNVEV (reference sequence). This CDR3 spans 18 amino acids. DNA of the CDR3: TGTGCCAGCAGTCTTTCCGCTCCACAGGCCCGAGTTTATGAGCCCCAGCATTTT. Translated, it gives CASSLSAPQARVYEPQHF.

V gene TRBV18 combines with J gene TRBJ1-1; weak D call: TRBD1 (5 bases). Trimming left V 3 bases short and J 1 base short, with 12 bases between. Per the germline V gene, CDR1 is KGHSH and CDR2 is LQKENI. There are 15 residues in the CDR3. The chain's CDR3 is CASSPRPQGNTEAFF. In nucleotides, the CDR3 is TGTGCCAGCTCACCGCGACCCCAGGGGAACACTGAAGCTTTCTTT.

The V call is TRBV5-6, the J call TRBJ2-2, with a tentative D call TRBD2 (5 bases). CDR1 is SGHDT, CDR2 YYEEEE, per germline. CDR3 length: 17 amino acids. The V end lost 0 bases, the J end lost 7 bases, and 19 bases lay between the germline ends. This CDR3 is CASSLAGGAILRGELFF. In nucleotides, the CDR3 is TGTGCCAGCAGCTTGGCCGGAGGCGCTATCCTACGCGGGGAGCTGTTTTTT.

The V gene is TRBV5-6, the J gene TRBJ2-2; maybe TRBD1 (6 bases). The CDR3 is 14 amino acids. V was clipped by 3 bases and J by 4 bases, with 10 bases between them. Germline assignment: CDR1 SGHDT and CDR2 YYEEEE. In DNA, the CDR3 is TGTGCCAGCAGCTCCACAGGGCCCACCGGGGAGCTGTTTTTT. Protein sequence: CASSSTGPTGELFF.

The chain employs TRBV5-4 and TRBJ2-5; D is ambiguous. The CDR3 length is 12 residues. In germline, CDR1 is SGHNT, CDR2 YYREEE (reference sequence). V was clipped by 4 bases and J by 3 bases, with 7 bases between them. The CDR3 spells CASSADEETQYF. CDR3 DNA: TGTGCCAGCAGCGCGGATGAAGAGACCCAGTACTTC.

The rearrangement uses TRBV5-1 and TRBJ1-2; TRBD1 is a possible D gene (5 bases). Germline V lookup: CDR1 SGHRS, CDR2 YFSETQ. The CDR3 sequence is 13 residues long. Trimming removed 1 base at V and 3 bases at J, with 7 bases between. CDR3 residues: CASSLNRHYGYTF. CDR3 DNA sequence: TGCGCCAGCAGCTTGAACAGGCACTATGGCTACACCTTC. Filled out from reference TRBV5-1 and TRBJ1-2, the complete variable domain reads KAGVTQTPRYLIKTRGQQVTLSCSPISGHRSVSWYQQTPGQGLQFLFEYFSETQRNKGNFPGRFSGRQFSNSRSEMNVSTLELGDSALYLCASSLNRHYGYTFGSGTRLTVV.

This chain joins TRBV2 and TRBJ1-4; a weak D match, TRBD1 (6 bases). The germline gives CDR1 SNHLY, CDR2 FYNNEI. V shed 4 bases and J shed 7 bases, with 16 bases lying between them. The CDR3 totals 15 residues. This CDR3 reads CASSGAWLQGEKLFF. In nucleotides, the CDR3 is TGTGCCAGCAGTGGGGCTTGGTTACAGGGTGAAAAACTGTTTTTT.

The V call is TRBV5-1, the J call TRBJ2-1; 15 bases fit TRBD2. The CDR3 is made up of 17 amino acids. CDR1 and CDR2 from the germline V gene are SGHRS and YFSETQ. The trim removed 4 bases at V and 6 bases at J, leaving 8 bases unmatched. The CDR3 coding sequence is TGCGCCAGCAGCCGAGGACTAGCGGGAGGGTTTTCCAATGAGCAGTTCTTC. It is translated as CASSRGLAGGFSNEQFF.

The rearrangement joins TRBV5-1 to TRBJ1-2; no reliable D call. V dropped 0 bases and J dropped 8 bases, with 8 bases sitting between them. The CDR3 runs 12 residues. CDR1 SGHRS and CDR2 YFSETQ come from the germline V gene. CDR3 sequence (DNA): TGCGCCAGCAGCTTGGACGCGGCCGGCTACACCTTC. This gives the protein CASSLDAAGYTF.

J is TRBJ1-3 and V is TRBV10-1; unclear D gene. The CDR3 consists of 14 residues. Germline CDR1 is WNHNN and CDR2 is SYGVQD (reference sequence). Trimming stripped 6 bases from V and 2 bases from J, with 11 bases between. This CDR3 is CASSPEGTGNTIYF. As DNA, the CDR3 is TGCGCCAGCAGCCCGGAGGGCACTGGAAACACCATATATTTT.

The gene calls are TRBV18 and TRBJ2-1; D perhaps matches TRBD2 (6 bases). V dropped 0 bases and J dropped 7 bases, with 16 bases sitting between them. Germline CDR1 KGHSH, CDR2 LQKENI. The CDR3 sequence is 16 residues long. The CDR3 is CASSPPQGAGSNEQFF. CDR3 nucleotide sequence: TGTGCCAGCTCACCACCGCAGGGAGCGGGTTCAAATGAGCAGTTCTTC. Together with reference TRBV18 and TRBJ2-1, the CDR3 gives the full variable domain: NAGVMQNPRHLVRRRGQEARLRCSPMKGHSHVYWYRQLPEEGLKFMVYLQKENIIDESGMPKERFSAEFPKEGPSILRIQQVVRGDSAAYFCASSPPQGAGSNEQFFGPGTRLTVL.

The genes are TRBV29-1 and TRBJ2-1; 8 positions agree with TRBD1. V trimming: 7 bases; J trimming: 8 bases; junction bases outside the gene matches: 4. The CDR3 has 11 residues. From germline, CDR1 is SQVTM and CDR2 ANQGSEA. DNA for the CDR3: TGCAGCGGGACAGGGATCGATGAGCAGTTCTTC. Amino acid sequence: CSGTGIDEQFF.

V and J are TRBV5-1 and TRBJ2-3; 10 bases agree with TRBD2. CDR1 is SGHRS, CDR2 YFSETQ, per germline. CDR3 size: 15 residues. J gave up 4 bases and V 3 bases, and 5 bases lay outside the gene matches. The CDR3 sequence: CASSSLAGVSDTQYF. Here the CDR3 DNA reads TGCGCCAGCAGCTCTCTAGCGGGGGTTTCAGATACGCAGTATTTT.